This is a list of T cell receptor beta chains from one sample in a study of T cells expressing NK-cell markers. TCRdb re-called the 5' RACE reads and shows each CDR3 protein once, DNA omitted. Its table records around 380,000 distinct CDR3 sequences. Sequenced material: blood T cells: a sorted CD56 or NKG2C T cell subset, CD4+ or CD8+ T cells, or bulk PBMC T cells (not recorded which). These receptors all stem from a woman aged 50 to 60 in good health. Each CDR3 is given with its conserved first and last residue.

v_call	cdr3_length	j_call	cdr3_aa
TRBV2	14	TRBJ2-1	CASSWTGGTNEQFF
TRBV5-1	16	TRBJ2-3	CASRVPDGFSTDTQYF
TRBV10-3	13	TRBJ1-1	CAIMEGTGTEAFF
TRBV20-1	16	TRBJ1-1	CSARDAHWDRVTEAFF
TRBV7-3	14	TRBJ2-3	CASSFRGSTDTQYF
TRBV2	14	TRBJ2-1	CASSGEARYNEQFF
TRBV7-2	13	TRBJ2-1	CASSLASKTVQFF
TRBV10-3	14	TRBJ2-7	CAMGAGGSLYEQYF
TRBV6-2/TRBV6-3	11	TRBJ1-1	CASQGVTEAFF
TRBV4-1	15	TRBJ2-4	CASSQEGRGVGIQYF
TRBV12-3/TRBV12-4	15	TRBJ1-5	CASSLGTWSNQPQHF
TRBV29-1	14	TRBJ2-5	CSAHSLEGSVTQYF
TRBV9	15	TRBJ1-1	CASSGRTGGDTEAFF
TRBV5-1	15	TRBJ2-1	CASSESGSGYNEQFF
TRBV7-9	15	TRBJ1-1	CASTLGGFLNTEAFF
TRBV30	16	TRBJ2-2	CACLPTSGRTTGELFF
TRBV7-8	18	TRBJ2-1	CASSLGFQRLSSYNEQFF
TRBV29-1	12	TRBJ2-1	CSVRDSKNEQFF
TRBV11-2	16	TRBJ2-7	CASSFRKGGRWYEQYF
TRBV20-1	15	TRBJ2-3	CSATSSREGEGAQYF
TRBV5-1	14	TRBJ2-1	CASMPASTVDEQFF
TRBV25-1	15	TRBJ2-2	CASSESGTATGELFF
TRBV24-1	17	TRBJ2-6	CATSVVGVVSGANVLTF
TRBV7-9	16	TRBJ2-7	CASSPGGLGSSYEQYF
TRBV4-1	13	TRBJ1-2	CASSPPAGYGYTF
TRBV5-1	12	TRBJ2-3	CASSGSMDTQYF
TRBV18	15	TRBJ2-1	CASSLQGSLYNEQFF
TRBV7-2	14	TRBJ1-2	CASSLVKGGYGYTF
TRBV10-3	15	TRBJ2-4	CAISEGQGAKNIQYF
TRBV20-1	12	TRBJ2-1	CSASSGPNEQFF
TRBV24-1	15	TRBJ1-1	CATSDPLEGGTEAFF
TRBV6-5	14	TRBJ1-5	CASRPTGGRQPQHF
TRBV5-6	16	TRBJ2-1	CASSSDTRSSYNEQFF
TRBV12-5	15	TRBJ2-7	CASGLVDAGSYEQYF
TRBV20-1	18	TRBJ2-6	CSARDWTSGDSGANVLTF
TRBV20-1	13	TRBJ2-3	CSARLAMGDTQYF
TRBV29-1	15	TRBJ2-1	CSVGKVGGAYNEQFF
TRBV11-2	15	TRBJ2-2	CASSSTGTRTGELFF
TRBV2	13	TRBJ2-3	CASSDVGADTQYF
TRBV6-5	14	TRBJ1-1	CASSYGRIEGLAFF
TRBV20-1	14	TRBJ2-2	CSAVPRTNTGELFF
TRBV11-2	17	TRBJ2-2	CASSARGVGRETGELFF
TRBV5-5	14	TRBJ1-5	CASSPSEDEQPQHF
TRBV4-1	15	TRBJ2-3	CASSQDRTGADTQYF
TRBV5-1	14	TRBJ2-7	CASSSGQGFYEQYF